This TCR beta chain was captured by sequencing in a study of shared clonotypes between healthy human individuals. Clones were read by immunoSEQ multiplex PCR, and TCRdb kept only the in-frame ones, dropping some. The sample lists approximately 640,000 clones; less than 95% were seen once. After removal of 4 bases from V and 2 bases from J, the junction contained 10 bases not matched to a gene. Per germline, CDR1 SEHNR and CDR2 FQNEAQ (reference sequence). The CDR3 spans 16 residues. Every donor was a Caucasian adult from Nashville, Tennessee. Sequencing used memory CD8+ T cells from PBMCs. Subset reported: CD45RO+ cells pooled with CCR7-negative TemRA cells. The clonotype comes from a man between 18 and 35 years old in good health. Some clones in this sample may be carry-over from other donors' samples. The chain combines TRBV7-9 with TRBJ2-7; 8 bases line up with TRBD1. CDR3 sequence reads: CASSSTTGQEAYEQYF. The CDR3 DNA reads as TGTGCCAGCAGCTCGACTACGGGACAGGAGGCCTACGAGCAGTACTTC.